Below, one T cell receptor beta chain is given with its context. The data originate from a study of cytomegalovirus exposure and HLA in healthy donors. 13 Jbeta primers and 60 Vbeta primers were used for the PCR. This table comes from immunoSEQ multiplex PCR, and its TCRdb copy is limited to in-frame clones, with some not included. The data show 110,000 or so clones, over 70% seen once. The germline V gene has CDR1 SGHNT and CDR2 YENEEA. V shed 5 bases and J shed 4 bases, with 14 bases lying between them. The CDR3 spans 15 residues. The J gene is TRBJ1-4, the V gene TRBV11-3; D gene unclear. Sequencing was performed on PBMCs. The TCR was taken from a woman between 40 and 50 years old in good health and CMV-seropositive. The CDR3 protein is CASSPRGSYNEKLFF. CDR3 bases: TGTGCCAGCAGCCCCCGCGGATCCTATAATGAAAAACTGTTTTTT.